The next 24 T cell receptor beta chains were all read from a single sample in a study of CD8 T cells in Susac syndrome. Reverse transcription of roughly 0.45 to 1 ug RNA used random hexamers. One entry per CDR3 protein, called by TCRdb with MiXCR from the immunoSEQ multiplex PCR reads. The sample lists under 200,000 distinct CDR3 sequences, more than 90% occurring once. Sequencing was carried out using CD4+ T cells from PBMCs. These receptor sequences come from a human donor in good health.

The chain carries TRBV20-1 and TRBJ1-5; perhaps TRBD1 as D (5 bases). Germline V gene sequence: CDR1 DFQATT, CDR2 SNEGSKA (reference sequence). The length of the CDR3 is 13 residues. The V gene lost 3 bases and the J gene lost 2 bases, with 8 bases spanning the gap. CDR3 loop: CSAREGGNQPQHF. The CDR3 nucleotides are TGCAGTGCTAGGGAAGGGGGCAATCAGCCCCAGCATTTT.

A single count supports this clonotype. The chain joins TRBV9 to TRBJ2-5, with D perhaps TRBD1 (6 bases). Deletions cut 4 bases from V and 1 base from J, with 14 bases between. Germline loops: CDR1 SGDLS, CDR2 YYNGEE. CDR3 size: 15 residues. In DNA, the CDR3 is TGTGCCAGCAGCCTTGCAGGGGTAGCCCAAGAGACCCAGTACTTC. As protein: CASSLAGVAQETQYF.

This chain uses TRBV20-1 with TRBJ2-1; D is unresolved. The CDR3 is made up of 14 amino acids. Germline CDR1 DFQATT, CDR2 SNEGSKA (reference sequence). V was cut by 3 bases and J by 9 bases, with 18 bases left in between. CDR3 protein: CSARDRVAPTEQFF. The CDR3 nucleotides read TGCAGTGCTAGGGATCGGGTAGCTCCAACTGAGCAGTTCTTC.

This clonotype was detected only a few times. V is TRBV29-1 and J is TRBJ1-2, with TRBD1 identical over 9 bases. CDR3 length: 14 residues. Germline-derived CDR1 and CDR2 are SQVTM and ANQGSEA. The junction had 5 bases not matched to a gene; V was cut back by 0 bases and J by 6 bases. The CDR3 bases are TGCAGCGTTGAAGATCGTGGGACAGGGAATGGCTACACCTTC. Its translation is CSVEDRGTGNGYTF.

The chain recombines TRBV3-1 with TRBJ1-1, with D uncertain. V lost 1 base, J lost 1 base, and 7 bases lay in between. Germline V gene data show CDR1 as LGHDT and CDR2 as YNNKEL (reference sequence). CDR3 size: 14 residues. CDR3 region: CASSQGAPNTEAFF. The CDR3 DNA reads TGTGCCAGCAGCCAAGGGGCGCCGAACACTGAAGCTTTCTTT.

The chain combines TRBV14 with TRBJ1-2, with a weak D call TRBD1 (6 bases). The length of the CDR3 is 13 residues. The V gene lost 4 bases and the J gene lost 8 bases, with 14 bases spanning the gap. Germline V CDR1 and CDR2: SGHDN, FVKESK. The CDR3 DNA reads TGTGCCAGCAGCCTCTCGACAGGTTCGGGCTACACCTTC. It specifies CASSLSTGSGYTF.

The chain employs TRBV29-1 and TRBJ1-2, with a possible D match to TRBD1 (6 bases). Per the germline V gene, CDR1 is SQVTM and CDR2 is ANQGSEA. The CDR3 is made up of 12 amino acids. Trimming took 3 bases from V and 8 from J, leaving 13 bases between them. In nucleotides, the CDR3 is TGCAGCGTTGAGGTGGGGGCTGGCGGCTACACCTTC. It yields the protein CSVEVGAGGYTF. Full variable domain (missing parts from reference TRBV29-1 and TRBJ1-2): SAVISQKPSRDICQRGTSLTIQCQVDSQVTMMFWYRQQPGQSLTLIATANQGSEATYESGFVIDKFPISRPNLTFSTLTVSNMSPEDSSIYLCSVEVGAGGYTFGSGTRLTVV.

The chain links TRBV23-1 to TRBJ2-2; D not certain. TRBV23-1 is given ORF status, its function remaining uncertain. There are 14 residues in the CDR3. V lost 1 base and J 7 bases, leaving 10 bases between the germline ends. CDR3 amino acids: CASSQLVLIGELFF. The DNA for the CDR3 is TGCGCCAGCAGTCAATTAGTCCTCATCGGGGAGCTGTTTTTT.

V and J are TRBV5-4 and TRBJ2-1; D is perhaps TRBD1 or TRBD2 (5 bases each). Trimming took 0 bases from V and 8 from J, leaving 15 bases between them. CDR3 length equals 15 residues. Looked up from germline, CDR1 is SGHNT and CDR2 is YYREEE (reference sequence). The CDR3, as DNA: TGTGCCAGCAGCTTGGGACAACTTGGGACCGATGAGCAGTTCTTC. Protein: CASSLGQLGTDEQFF. The variable domain in full, with the rest retrieved from reference TRBV5-4 and TRBJ2-1, is ETGVTQSPTHLIKTRGQQVTLRCSSQSGHNTVSWYQQALGQGPQFIFQYYREEENGRGNFPPRFSGLQFPNYSSELNVNALELDDSALYLCASSLGQLGTDEQFFGPGTRLTVL.

The chain joins TRBV2 to TRBJ2-1; 8 positions agree with TRBD2. With 7 bases clipped from V and 4 bases from J, the junction kept 12 bases outside the gene matches. The V gene's germline CDR1 is SNHLY and CDR2 FYNNEI. The CDR3 loop spans 16 amino acids. CDR3 bases: TGTGCCAGCACCGACCTCAGAGCGGGGGTATACAATGAGCAGTTCTTC. Translated, it gives CASTDLRAGVYNEQFF.

The chain employs TRBV7-9 and TRBJ2-7; D uncertain. Germline CDR1 is SEHNR and CDR2 is FQNEAQ (reference sequence). V was clipped by 7 bases and J by 6 bases, with 10 bases between them. This CDR3 region has 11 residues. CDR3 sequence (DNA): TGTGCCAGCACCGACGGCTCCGAGCAGTACTTC. This codes for CASTDGSEQYF.

The genes are TRBV11-2 and TRBJ2-3; D is perhaps TRBD2 (6 bases). In germline, CDR1 is SGHAT, CDR2 FQNNGV. V lost 5 bases and J 0 bases, leaving 12 bases between the germline ends. There are 15 residues in the CDR3. The CDR3 region is CASSTGGTSTDTQYF. Here the CDR3 DNA reads TGTGCCAGCAGCACTGGGGGGACTAGCACAGATACGCAGTATTTT.

The V call is TRBV6-5, the J call TRBJ2-7, with 8 bases matching TRBD2. From germline, CDR1 is MNHEY and CDR2 SVGAGI. V lost 0 bases to trimming and J lost 5 bases; unmatched junction nucleotides: 6. The length of the CDR3 is 15 residues. The CDR3 sequence is CASSYSISGGNEQYF. CDR3 in DNA: TGTGCCAGCAGTTACTCGATTTCGGGAGGGAACGAGCAGTACTTC.

In DNA, the CDR3 is TGTGCCAGCAGCGTAGGTCCAGGGAGCCACGAGCAGTACTTC. Protein sequence: CASSVGPGSHEQYF. This chain links TRBV9 with TRBJ2-7; D could derive from TRBD1 or TRBD2 (5 bases each). V lost 0 bases and J lost 5, with 12 bases in between. Germline V lookup: CDR1 SGDLS, CDR2 YYNGEE. This CDR3 has 14 amino acids.

The chain links TRBV29-1 to TRBJ2-7; D is possibly TRBD1 (6 bases). CDR3 size: 12 residues. V was cut by 8 bases and J by 0 bases, with 11 bases left in between. From germline, CDR1 is SQVTM and CDR2 ANQGSEA. The DNA for the CDR3 is TGCAGCCCCTGGGACAACTCCTACGAGCAGTACTTC. As protein: CSPWDNSYEQYF.

The rearrangement links TRBV20-1 to TRBJ1-1, with 8 bases identical to TRBD1. The J segment lost 4 bases and the V segment lost 6 bases, leaving 1 base of the junction unmatched. CDR1 DFQATT and CDR2 SNEGSKA come from the germline V gene (reference sequence). This CDR3 region has 11 residues. CDR3 sequence: CSADRGTEAFF. The CDR3 bases are TGCAGTGCCGACAGGGGCACTGAAGCTTTCTTT.

This rearrangement joins TRBV9 to TRBJ2-1; 7 nucleotides align to TRBD1. CDR1 SGDLS and CDR2 YYNGEE come from the germline V gene. After removal of 3 bases from V and 2 bases from J, the junction contained 5 bases not matched to a gene. The CDR3 has 15 amino acids. The CDR3 DNA reads TGTGCCAGCAGCGCCACAGGGGAGACCTACAATGAGCAGTTCTTC. As protein: CASSATGETYNEQFF.

The count of this clonotype is one. The chain links TRBV20-1 to TRBJ2-5; D is undetermined. This CDR3 region has 13 residues. Germline V gene sequence: CDR1 DFQATT, CDR2 SNEGSKA (reference sequence). Trimming left V 0 bases short and J 2 bases short, with 7 bases between. This CDR3 reads CSARDGLQETQYF. CDR3 nucleotide sequence: TGCAGTGCTAGAGACGGTCTTCAAGAGACCCAGTACTTC.

The chain employs TRBV7-9 and TRBJ2-3, with 7 bases that match TRBD1. Germline lookup yields CDR1 SEHNR and CDR2 FQNEAQ (reference sequence). The CDR3 runs to 13 residues. V gave up 5 bases and J gave up 11 bases; unmatched junction bases: 10. The DNA of the CDR3 is TGTGCCAGCAGCCCAGATCACAGGGGACGGCAGTATTTT. Its protein product is CASSPDHRGRQYF.

This chain connects TRBV6-6 to TRBJ2-3; TRBD2 is a possible D gene (6 bases). CDR3 length: 16 amino acids. Trimming shortened V by 7 bases and J by 2 bases, and 19 bases separated the two germline ends. Germline CDR1 and CDR2: MNHNY and SVGAGI (reference sequence). As DNA, the CDR3 is TGTGCCAGCACATATGGAGGGACCCTCCTCACAGATACGCAGTATTTT. This encodes CASTYGGTLLTDTQYF.

The chain links TRBV11-2 to TRBJ2-5; TRBD1 aligns across 11 bases. CDR3 size: 17 residues. V shed 4 bases, J shed 4 bases, and the junction held 11 bases outside the gene matches. The V gene's germline CDR1 is SGHAT and CDR2 FQNNGV. The DNA of the CDR3 is TGTGCCAGCAGCTATCGGCGCCGGGACAGGGGGTTAGAGACCCAGTACTTC. Translated: CASSYRRRDRGLETQYF.

The chain carries TRBV2 and TRBJ1-6, with D unclear. CDR1 and CDR2 (germline): SNHLY, FYNNEI. This CDR3 comprises 13 residues. Trimming left V 4 bases short and J 9 bases short, with 10 bases between. The CDR3 coding sequence is TGTGCCAGCAGTGTAGGGATCGGTTCACCCCTCCACTTT. It specifies CASSVGIGSPLHF.

The chain is built from TRBV15 and TRBJ1-4; D possibly corresponds to TRBD1 (6 bases). The CDR3 has 15 residues. CDR1 is LNHNV, CDR2 YYDKDF, per germline (reference sequence). Deletions cut 5 bases from V and 3 bases from J, with 13 bases between. The CDR3 protein is CATSGGRMPNEKLFF. DNA for the CDR3: TGTGCCACCAGCGGGGGGCGCATGCCTAATGAAAAACTGTTTTTT.

The CDR3 coding sequence is TGTGCCAGCAGCCAAGGATACGGGGCAGATACGCAGTATTTT. Residues: CASSQGYGADTQYF. The chain links TRBV3-1 to TRBJ2-3; possible D gene TRBD2, 5 bases. V lost 1 base, J lost 4 bases, and 9 bases lay in between. CDR3 size: 14 residues. CDR1 and CDR2 (germline): LGHDT, YNNKEL (reference sequence).